These 24 T cell receptor beta chains were all obtained from the same sample, sequenced in a study of T cell repertoires in cytomegalovirus infection. TCRdb re-derived calls from the reads in MiXCR, one entry per CDR3 protein. The data contain fewer than 250,000 distinct CDR3 sequences, around 12% of them singletons. The sequenced sample consisted of PBMCs. The receptors derive from a human donor in good health (CMV status not recorded). Some clones in this sample may be carry-over from other donors' samples.

This clonotype was detected only a few times. J is TRBJ1-1 and V is TRBV5-5; D may be TRBD1 (6 bases). CDR1 SGHKS and CDR2 YYEKEE come from the germline V gene (reference sequence). CDR3 length: 14 residues. V was shortened by 1 base and J by 5 bases, with 12 bases between the two germline ends. The CDR3 region has the DNA TGTGCCAGCAGCTTGTCTCAGGGGAGGACTGAAGCTTTCTTT. This sequence encodes CASSLSQGRTEAFF.

This clonotype was detected only a few times. The chain combines TRBV14 with TRBJ2-1; D remains ambiguous. The ends were cut back, 4 bases at V and 6 bases at J, with 10 bases in the middle. CDR1 is SGHDN, CDR2 FVKESK, per germline. This CDR3 spans 13 amino acids. The CDR3 nucleotides read TGTGCCAGCAGCCGGTCCCGAGGCAATGAGCAGTTCTTC. Amino acids: CASSRSRGNEQFF.

This chain links TRBV6-5 with TRBJ2-1, with no clear D. The CDR3 loop spans 14 amino acids. CDR1 is MNHEY, CDR2 SVGAGI, per germline. This CDR3 reads CASSDPAGYNEQFF. CDR3 nucleotide sequence: TGTGCGAGTTCTGACCCCGCCGGTTATAATGAGCAGTTCTTC.

This clonotype was counted between two and nine times. The chain couples TRBV20-1 to TRBJ2-1; possibly TRBD1 or TRBD2 for D (7 bases each). The CDR3 runs to 15 residues. In germline, CDR1 is DFQATT, CDR2 SNEGSKA (reference sequence). V lost 6 bases and J lost 5, with 20 bases in between. Here the CDR3 DNA reads TGCAGTGCCACGACGGGAGGACAGGCCCACAATGAGCAGTTCTTC. Protein: CSATTGGQAHNEQFF.

This clonotype was counted only a few times. The V gene is TRBV28, the J gene TRBJ2-7; D might be TRBD2 (5 bases). This CDR3 contains 14 residues. The germline V gene encodes CDR1 MDHEN and CDR2 SYDVKM. Trimming removed 3 bases from V and 2 bases from J, with 11 bases in between. The CDR3 protein is CASSLVARPYEQYF. CDR3 DNA sequence: TGTGCCAGCAGTTTGGTAGCGCGTCCCTACGAGCAGTACTTC.

This clonotype was recorded at least ten times. The chain employs TRBV7-2 and TRBJ1-5; TRBD1 is a possible D gene (6 bases). Germline V gene sequence: CDR1 SGHTA, CDR2 FQGNSA. Trimming removed 4 bases at V and 5 bases at J, with 12 bases between. This CDR3 region has 14 residues. CDR3 amino acids: CASSSGVAYQPQHF. CDR3 bases: TGTGCCAGCAGCTCAGGGGTGGCGTATCAGCCCCAGCATTTT.

This clonotype occurred a few times. The chain couples TRBV5-1 to TRBJ2-1; 13 nucleotides match TRBD2. Germline V gives CDR1 SGHRS, CDR2 YFSETQ. J lost 10 bases, V lost 2 bases, and 6 bases had no gene match. This CDR3 has 15 residues. This CDR3 is CASSFGGTSGVEQFF. The CDR3 nucleotides read TGCGCCAGCAGCTTCGGCGGGACTAGCGGGGTAGAGCAGTTCTTC.

Ten or more counts support this clonotype. This chain connects TRBV7-2 to TRBJ1-4; D might be TRBD1 (5 bases). This CDR3 has 15 amino acids. Trimming pared 5 bases from V and 0 bases from J, leaving 10 bases between. From germline, CDR1 is SGHTA and CDR2 FQGNSA. CDR3 in DNA: TGTGCCAGCAGCCCACCGGGGCCAACTAATGAAAAACTGTTTTTT. It yields the protein CASSPPGPTNEKLFF.

This chain connects TRBV28 to TRBJ1-1; TRBD1 is a possible D gene (5 bases). The V end lost 6 bases, the J end lost 4 bases, and 18 bases lay between the germline ends. Germline V gene lookup returns CDR1 MDHEN and CDR2 SYDVKM. This CDR3 has 15 amino acids. The CDR3 spells CASSSTGGSGTEAFF. CDR3 in DNA: TGTGCCAGCAGCTCTACGGGGGGTTCGGGCACTGAAGCTTTCTTT.

The chain's CDR3 is CASSVGGSPPIYGYTF. CDR3 in DNA: TGTGCCAGCAGCGTTGGGGGGTCCCCGCCTATCTATGGCTACACCTTC. V is TRBV7-8 and J is TRBJ1-2, with D maybe TRBD1 (5 bases). Per germline, CDR1 SGHVS and CDR2 FQNEAQ. There are 16 residues in the CDR3. V was clipped by 5 bases and J by 4 bases, with 20 bases between them.

This clonotype was counted only a few times. The V gene is TRBV20-1, the J gene TRBJ2-1, with 8 bases that match TRBD2. Per the germline V gene, CDR1 is DFQATT and CDR2 is SNEGSKA (reference sequence). The CDR3 runs 13 residues. V lost 6 bases, J lost 9 bases, and 10 bases stayed unmatched. The CDR3 spells CSAWGAGVAEQFF. As DNA, the CDR3 is TGCAGTGCCTGGGGAGCGGGAGTTGCTGAGCAGTTCTTC.

There are many counts of this clonotype. The chain carries TRBV7-8 and TRBJ2-1, with TRBD2 identical over 10 bases. V trimming: 4 bases; J trimming: 5 bases; junction bases outside the gene matches: 5. This CDR3 is built from 15 residues. Germline CDR1 SGHVS, CDR2 FQNEAQ. CDR3 loop: CASSYTSGVHNEQFF. The CDR3 coding sequence is TGTGCCAGCAGCTACACTAGCGGGGTCCACAATGAGCAGTTCTTC.

There are a few counts of this clonotype. This chain joins TRBV9 and TRBJ2-5; a possible D gene is TRBD2 (6 bases). CDR3 length: 14 amino acids. Per the germline V gene, CDR1 is SGDLS and CDR2 is YYNGEE. V was trimmed by 0 bases and J by 7 bases, leaving 13 bases between them. The CDR3 loop reads CASSVGALGGTQYF. The CDR3 DNA follows: TGTGCCAGCAGCGTAGGCGCGTTGGGAGGGACCCAGTACTTC.

The chain carries TRBV4-3 and TRBJ2-3, with TRBD2 identical over 8 bases. CDR1 is LGHNA, CDR2 YSLEER, per germline. The V gene end was trimmed by 2 bases and the J gene end by 2 bases; junction bases not matched to a gene: 6. The CDR3 is 16 residues long. CDR3 sequence (DNA): TGCGCCAGCAGCCAAAAAGCGGGGGCGCTCACAGATACGCAGTATTTT. Translating it yields CASSQKAGALTDTQYF.

This clonotype has more than one count but fewer than ten. The chain uses TRBV20-1 and TRBJ1-5, with D hard to call. Germline V gene data show CDR1 as DFQATT and CDR2 as SNEGSKA (reference sequence). CDR3 size: 9 residues. The CDR3 is CGGNQPQHF. Written as DNA, the CDR3 is TGCGGAGGAAATCAGCCCCAGCATTTT.

This clonotype was observed a few times. This sequence joins TRBV19 and TRBJ1-1, with 11 positions matching TRBD1. This CDR3 has 15 amino acids. Trimming at V came to 2 bases and at J to 5 bases, leaving 4 bases not matched to a gene. Germline V lookup: CDR1 LNHDA, CDR2 SQIVND (reference sequence). CDR3 DNA sequence: TGTGCCAGTAGTATAAGGGGGACAGGGGGGACTGAAGCTTTCTTT. Amino acid sequence: CASSIRGTGGTEAFF.

This clonotype was seen repeatedly, ten times or more. CDR3 bases: TGTGCCAGCCGGGGACAGATATATTCCTACGAGCAGTACTTC. Amino acid sequence: CASRGQIYSYEQYF. The chain joins TRBV6-2 or TRBV6-3 to TRBJ2-7; 7 nucleotides align to TRBD1. V was pared by 8 bases and J by 1 base, with 8 bases of the junction left unmatched. CDR1 is MNHEY, CDR2 SVGEGT, per germline. The CDR3 runs 14 residues.

The chain joins TRBV27 to TRBJ2-1; possible D gene TRBD1, 5 bases. V was shortened by 6 bases and J by 4 bases, with 16 bases between the two germline ends. The CDR3 is 15 residues long. Germline CDR1 and CDR2: MNHEY and SMNVEV (reference sequence). CDR3 nucleotides: TGTGCCAGCAGCTTCCAGTTTAAGGGGTACAATGAGCAGTTCTTC. Residues: CASSFQFKGYNEQFF.

This clonotype was seen ten or more times. This chain connects TRBV7-2 to TRBJ2-7; TRBD1 matches at 7 bases. V was pared by 5 bases and J by 4 bases, with 11 bases of the junction left unmatched. CDR3 length: 15 amino acids. The germline CDR1 and CDR2 sequences are SGHTA and FQGNSA. The CDR3 loop is CASSPRTGAEYEQYF. Here the CDR3 DNA reads TGTGCCAGCAGCCCCCGAACAGGGGCAGAGTACGAGCAGTACTTC.

At least ten counts were recorded for this clonotype. J is TRBJ2-6 and V is TRBV7-2; D uncertain. The CDR3 consists of 18 residues. The germline CDR1 and CDR2 sequences are SGHTA and FQGNSA. Trimming stripped 5 bases from V and 0 bases from J, with 17 bases between. CDR3 bases: TGTGCCAGCAGCGTAAGCCGGTTAAGGAGCTCTGGGGCCAACGTCCTGACTTTC. Its translation: CASSVSRLRSSGANVLTF. Full variable domain (rest looked up from reference TRBV7-2 and TRBJ2-6): GAGVSQSPSNKVTEKGKDVELRCDPISGHTALYWYRQSLGQGLEFLIYFQGNSAPDKSGLPSDRFSAERTGGSVSTLTIQRTQQEDSAVYLCASSVSRLRSSGANVLTFGAGSRLTVL.

This clonotype was found many times. The V gene is TRBV6-2 or TRBV6-3, the J gene TRBJ2-7; TRBD2 is a possible D gene (5 bases). Between the trimmed V and J ends, which lost 2 bases and 3 bases, there was a span of 8 bases. This CDR3 contains 13 residues. The germline CDR1 and CDR2 sequences are MNHEY and SVGEGT. CDR3 sequence: CASSYEGGYEQYF. For the CDR3, the DNA is TGTGCCAGCAGTTACGAGGGCGGCTACGAGCAGTACTTC.

This clonotype was seen ten or more times. The rearrangement uses TRBV5-5 and TRBJ2-7; D is unclear. The CDR3 loop spans 17 amino acids. Germline CDR1 and CDR2: SGHKS and YYEKEE (reference sequence). V was cut by 2 bases and J by 3 bases, with 21 bases left in between. This CDR3 reads CASSFSPVGPMGYEQYF. The CDR3 nucleotides read TGTGCCAGCAGCTTCTCCCCTGTAGGCCCGATGGGCTACGAGCAGTACTTC.

This clonotype occurred a few times. The chain uses TRBV14 and TRBJ2-7, with D possibly being TRBD1 (6 bases). The CDR3 length is 14 residues. Germline assignment: CDR1 SGHDN and CDR2 FVKESK. Trimming stripped 4 bases from V and 3 bases from J, with 13 bases between. The CDR3 DNA sequence: TGTGCCAGCAGCCCACCAGGGGCCCTCTACGAGCAGTACTTC. It translates to CASSPPGALYEQYF. The variable domain in full, completed from reference TRBV14 and TRBJ2-7, reads EAGVTQFPSHSVIEKGQTVTLRCDPISGHDNLYWYRRVMGKEIKFLLHFVKESKQDESGMPNNRFLAERTGGTYSTLKVQPAELEDSGVYFCASSPPGALYEQYFGPGTRLTVT.

This clonotype was seen a few times. CDR3 amino acids: CASGLASLGRVRNQPQHF. The CDR3 nucleotides are TGTGCTAGTGGTTTGGCCAGTCTGGGCAGGGTACGGAATCAGCCCCAGCATTTT. The chain has TRBV12-5 and TRBJ1-5; a possible D gene is TRBD1 (5 bases). Deletions cut 1 base from V and 4 bases from J, with 20 bases between. CDR1 and CDR2 (germline): LGHNT, FRNRAP. The CDR3 contains 18 residues.